This T cell receptor beta chain stems from a study of blood T cell repertoires in COVID-19. Background on the study: From the United States, Italy and Spain came samples of acute and convalescent COVID-19. T cells, B-cell-depleted T cells, or PBMCs supplied cDNA or gDNA.

Seattle cases were enrolled at active infection and followed longitudinally. In the study's own analysis: The authors estimated nucleated cell counts from reference gene primer amplification. Data came from immunoSEQ multiplex PCR; TCRdb stores just in-frame clones and leaves some out. V and J calls and clone size are copied from that table; D and trimming were computed from the DNA. Of over 100,000 clones in the sample, 86% were seen once. This clonotype originated in a woman in her sixties or seventies with COVID-19, enrolled during active disease. Sequencing was carried out using peripheral blood.

The CDR3 DNA sequence: TGTGCCACCAGCAGAGCCCAGCGGGGGGGCACAGATACGCAGTATTTT. Translated: CATSRAQRGGTDTQYF. The chain uses TRBV15 and TRBJ2-3; 9 bases are shared with TRBD2. The CDR3 length is 16 residues. Germline V CDR1 and CDR2: LNHNV, YYDKDF (reference sequence). V gave up 1 base and J gave up 1 base; unmatched junction bases: 3. Full variable domain (missing parts from reference TRBV15 and TRBJ2-3): DAMVIQNPRYQVTQFGKPVTLSCSQTLNHNVMYWYQQKSSQAPKLLFHYYDKDFNNEADTPDNFQSRRPNTSFCFLDIRSPGLGDTAMYLCATSRAQRGGTDTQYFGPGTRLTVL.